These T cell receptor beta chains were read from a single sample in a study of CD8+CD57+ T cells in acquired aplastic anemia. One entry per CDR3 protein, called by TCRdb with MiXCR from the reads. The top ten hold about 29% of the sample, which has about 210,000 distinct CDR3 sequences, approximately 60% seen once. The specimen sequenced was sorted CD4+, CD8+, or CD8+CD57+ T cells (not recorded which) from PBMCs. The receptors were sampled from a human donor in good health. Both conserved end residues are part of each CDR3. Fields, in order: J gene, D gene, V gene, clone size, CDR3 protein, CDR3 DNA. D genes are given only for firm matches. Clone sizes are given selectively: once, few, many, or a class where the clone is expanded.

J gene: TRBJ2-2; D gene: .; V gene: TRBV10-3; clone size: .; CDR3 protein: CAIGWGMNTGELFF; CDR3 DNA: TGTGCCATCGGTTGGGGTATGAACACCGGGGAGCTGTTTTTT
J gene: TRBJ2-7; D gene: .; V gene: TRBV11-2; clone size: few; CDR3 protein: CASRDQWGYEQYF; CDR3 DNA: TGTGCCAGCAGAGACCAATGGGGCTACGAGCAGTACTTC
J gene: TRBJ2-7; D gene: TRBD1; V gene: TRBV9; clone size: .; CDR3 protein: CASSGWTGAYEQYF; CDR3 DNA: TGTGCCAGCAGCGGATGGACAGGGGCGTACGAGCAGTACTTC
J gene: TRBJ2-5; D gene: TRBD2; V gene: TRBV15; clone size: many; CDR3 protein: CATSGGLAGGPGETQYF; CDR3 DNA: TGTGCCACCAGCGGGGGACTAGCGGGAGGGCCGGGGGAGACCCAGTACTTC
J gene: TRBJ1-1; D gene: .; V gene: TRBV12-3/TRBV12-4; clone size: .; CDR3 protein: CASLGGSTEAFF; CDR3 DNA: TGTGCCAGCCTAGGGGGGAGCACTGAAGCTTTCTTT
J gene: TRBJ1-1; D gene: .; V gene: TRBV10-3; clone size: few; CDR3 protein: CAISELPGMDSEAFF; CDR3 DNA: TGTGCCATCAGTGAGTTACCGGGGATGGACAGTGAAGCTTTCTTT
J gene: TRBJ2-6; D gene: TRBD1; V gene: TRBV10-3; clone size: .; CDR3 protein: CAIGGQGASGANVLTF; CDR3 DNA: TGTGCCATCGGGGGACAGGGGGCGTCGGGGGCCAACGTCCTGACTTTC
J gene: TRBJ1-1; D gene: .; V gene: TRBV12-3/TRBV12-4; clone size: many; CDR3 protein: CANSAGPNTEAFF; CDR3 DNA: TGTGCCAACAGTGCCGGGCCGAACACTGAAGCTTTCTTT
J gene: TRBJ2-5; D gene: .; V gene: TRBV3-1; clone size: many; CDR3 protein: CASSQESRQETQYF; CDR3 DNA: TGTGCCAGCAGCCAAGAATCACGCCAAGAGACCCAGTACTTC
J gene: TRBJ2-1; D gene: .; V gene: TRBV29-1; clone size: once; CDR3 protein: CSLGAGLLNEQFF; CDR3 DNA: TGCAGCCTGGGGGCGGGACTTCTCAATGAGCAGTTCTTC
J gene: TRBJ2-1; D gene: .; V gene: TRBV12-3/TRBV12-4; clone size: .; CDR3 protein: CASSLRLYNEQFF; CDR3 DNA: TGTGCCAGCAGTTTAAGGCTTTACAATGAGCAGTTCTTC
J gene: TRBJ2-5; D gene: .; V gene: TRBV7-2; clone size: .; CDR3 protein: CASGLVPRRQETQYF; CDR3 DNA: TGTGCCAGCGGCTTAGTGCCCAGGCGCCAAGAGACCCAGTACTTC
J gene: TRBJ2-3; D gene: TRBD2; V gene: TRBV5-1; clone size: many; CDR3 protein: CASSLVAGGNTDTQYF; CDR3 DNA: TGCGCCAGCAGCTTGGTAGCGGGAGGTAACACAGATACGCAGTATTTT
J gene: TRBJ2-5; D gene: TRBD2; V gene: TRBV10-3; clone size: .; CDR3 protein: CATGLGGGATETQYF; CDR3 DNA: TGTGCCACAGGGCTTGGCGGGGGGGCCACAGAGACCCAGTACTTC
J gene: TRBJ2-1; D gene: TRBD2; V gene: TRBV4-3; clone size: .; CDR3 protein: CASSQERARGGSYNEQFF; CDR3 DNA: TGCGCCAGCAGCCAAGAAAGGGCCCGCGGGGGCTCCTACAATGAGCAGTTCTTC
J gene: TRBJ1-2; D gene: .; V gene: TRBV12-3/TRBV12-4; clone size: .; CDR3 protein: CASSEQINYGYTF; CDR3 DNA: TGTGCCAGCAGCGAACAGATTAACTATGGCTACACCTTC
J gene: TRBJ2-1; D gene: .; V gene: TRBV9; clone size: many; CDR3 protein: CASSGGAFNEQFF; CDR3 DNA: TGTGCCAGCAGCGGAGGGGCTTTTAATGAGCAGTTCTTC
J gene: TRBJ2-3; D gene: .; V gene: TRBV2; clone size: .; CDR3 protein: CDSSEAGFSVDTQYF; CDR3 DNA: TGTGACAGCAGTGAAGCGGGTTTTTCCGTAGATACGCAGTATTTT
J gene: TRBJ2-1; D gene: .; V gene: TRBV7-6; clone size: .; CDR3 protein: CASSSRGREGYEQFF; CDR3 DNA: TGTGCCAGCAGCTCAAGAGGCAGGGAAGGCTACGAGCAGTTCTTC
J gene: TRBJ1-2; D gene: TRBD1; V gene: TRBV20-1; clone size: .; CDR3 protein: CSARGQGAGYTF; CDR3 DNA: TGCAGTGCCCGAGGACAGGGAGCTGGCTACACCTTC
J gene: TRBJ2-5; D gene: .; V gene: TRBV9; clone size: once; CDR3 protein: CASSVGLDQETQYF; CDR3 DNA: TGTGCCAGCAGCGTAGGTCTAGACCAAGAGACCCAGTACTTC
J gene: TRBJ2-7; D gene: TRBD1; V gene: TRBV15; clone size: .; CDR3 protein: CATNRDRGDEQYF; CDR3 DNA: TGTGCCACAAACCGGGACAGGGGGGACGAGCAGTACTTC
J gene: TRBJ2-2; D gene: .; V gene: TRBV9; clone size: many; CDR3 protein: CASSGLVQGRIGELFF; CDR3 DNA: TGTGCCAGCAGCGGGCTAGTTCAGGGAAGAATCGGGGAGCTGTTTTTT
J gene: TRBJ2-7; D gene: TRBD2; V gene: TRBV5-8; clone size: many; CDR3 protein: CASSLLAEEQYF; CDR3 DNA: TGTGCCAGCAGCTTACTAGCGGAAGAGCAGTACTTC
J gene: TRBJ1-1; D gene: .; V gene: TRBV5-5; clone size: .; CDR3 protein: CASSLGDPTNTEAFF; CDR3 DNA: TGTGCCAGCAGCTTGGGGGATCCGACGAACACTGAAGCTTTCTTT
J gene: TRBJ2-2; D gene: .; V gene: TRBV15; clone size: .; CDR3 protein: CATSRDYGGVDTGELFF; CDR3 DNA: TGTGCCACCAGCAGAGATTACGGAGGCGTAGACACCGGGGAGCTGTTTTTT
J gene: TRBJ2-7; D gene: .; V gene: TRBV28; clone size: few; CDR3 protein: CASSFRQGDRSYEQYF; CDR3 DNA: TGTGCCAGCAGTTTCAGGCAAGGGGATAGATCCTACGAGCAGTACTTC
J gene: TRBJ1-1; D gene: .; V gene: TRBV9; clone size: medium-sized; CDR3 protein: CASSDRDMNTEAFF; CDR3 DNA: TGTGCCAGCAGCGATCGTGACATGAACACTGAAGCTTTCTTT
J gene: TRBJ1-6; D gene: .; V gene: TRBV20-1; clone size: few; CDR3 protein: CSARADSNSPLHF; CDR3 DNA: TGCAGTGCTAGAGCTGACAGTAATTCACCCCTCCACTTT
J gene: TRBJ1-1; D gene: .; V gene: TRBV9; clone size: many; CDR3 protein: CASSVGGSTEAFF; CDR3 DNA: TGTGCCAGCAGCGTAGGGGGCAGCACTGAAGCTTTCTTT
J gene: TRBJ2-7; D gene: TRBD2; V gene: TRBV10-1; clone size: .; CDR3 protein: CASSEGTSGRIDEQYF; CDR3 DNA: TGCGCCAGCAGTGAGGGGACTAGCGGGAGGATCGACGAGCAGTACTTC
J gene: TRBJ2-3; D gene: .; V gene: TRBV15; clone size: .; CDR3 protein: CATSRDSPTDTQYF; CDR3 DNA: TGTGCCACCAGCAGAGACTCCCCTACAGATACGCAGTATTTT
J gene: TRBJ2-7; D gene: .; V gene: TRBV10-3; clone size: .; CDR3 protein: CAISETATSYEQYF; CDR3 DNA: TGTGCCATCAGTGAGACAGCGACCTCCTACGAGCAGTACTTC
J gene: TRBJ1-2; D gene: .; V gene: TRBV5-8; clone size: many; CDR3 protein: CASTGSDTF; CDR3 DNA: TGTGCCAGCACCGGGAGCGACACCTTC
J gene: TRBJ2-1; D gene: TRBD1; V gene: TRBV7-9; clone size: few; CDR3 protein: CASRKRGTDYNEQFF; CDR3 DNA: TGTGCCAGCAGGAAAAGAGGGACAGATTACAATGAGCAGTTCTTC
J gene: TRBJ2-7; D gene: TRBD2; V gene: TRBV7-2; clone size: .; CDR3 protein: CASSLALAGGNEQYF; CDR3 DNA: TGTGCCAGCAGCTTAGCCCTAGCGGGGGGGAACGAGCAGTACTTC
J gene: TRBJ2-5; D gene: .; V gene: TRBV9; clone size: many; CDR3 protein: CASNLLDGETQYF; CDR3 DNA: TGTGCCAGCAATTTGCTAGACGGAGAGACCCAGTACTTC
J gene: TRBJ1-1; D gene: TRBD1; V gene: TRBV29-1; clone size: .; CDR3 protein: CSSWRRQGPHTEAFF; CDR3 DNA: TGCAGCTCCTGGAGGAGACAGGGGCCCCACACTGAAGCTTTCTTT
J gene: TRBJ2-7; D gene: .; V gene: TRBV4-2; clone size: .; CDR3 protein: CASSQEDSTVHEQYF; CDR3 DNA: TGTGCCAGCAGCCAAGAGGACAGTACAGTCCACGAGCAGTACTTC
J gene: TRBJ2-1; D gene: .; V gene: TRBV20-1; clone size: .; CDR3 protein: CSASGHWDNEQFF; CDR3 DNA: TGCAGTGCCTCGGGACACTGGGACAATGAGCAGTTCTTC
J gene: TRBJ2-2; D gene: TRBD1; V gene: TRBV9; clone size: many; CDR3 protein: CASSDRDRGLGGELFF; CDR3 DNA: TGTGCCAGCAGCGACCGGGACAGGGGGCTTGGCGGGGAGCTGTTTTTT
J gene: TRBJ2-1; D gene: .; V gene: TRBV24-1; clone size: many; CDR3 protein: CATRDAQESNEQFF; CDR3 DNA: TGTGCCACCAGGGATGCACAGGAGAGCAATGAGCAGTTCTTC
J gene: TRBJ2-3; D gene: .; V gene: TRBV2; clone size: .; CDR3 protein: CASSPTPTDTQYF; CDR3 DNA: TGTGCCAGCAGCCCTACACCCACAGATACGCAGTATTTT